The 15 T cell receptor beta chains presented below share a single source sample, sequenced in a study of shared clonotypes between healthy human individuals. Repertoires were generated with immunoSEQ multiplex PCR, while TCRdb's copy carries only in-frame clones and drops some. The table shows under 600,000 clones, with around 81% occurring only once. The sample was PBMCs. These receptors were obtained from a middle-aged woman in good health. Some clones in this sample may be carry-over from other donors' samples.

The J gene is TRBJ2-7, the V gene TRBV19; D uncertain. The CDR3 is 13 residues long. Per the germline V gene, CDR1 is LNHDA and CDR2 is SQIVND (reference sequence). V was trimmed by 1 base and J by 6 bases, leaving 10 bases between them. In DNA, the CDR3 is TGTGCCAGTAGTATAGGGGCAGTGCGCGAGCAGTACTTC. As protein: CASSIGAVREQYF.

Comments on this clone: A much larger clone is a single base away; this may be a read error. Other DNA variants within this sample encode the same CDR3. J is TRBJ1-2 and V is TRBV12-5, with D perhaps matching TRBD1 (6 bases). V was pared by 5 bases and J by 5 bases, with 9 bases between. CDR3 size: 12 residues. CDR1 LGHNT and CDR2 FRNRAP come from the germline V gene. Written as DNA, the CDR3 is TGTGCTAGTGGTCCAGGGGCATATGGCTACACCTTC. Translated: CASGPGAYGYTF.

This chain uses TRBV11-2 with TRBJ2-7, with D tentatively TRBD1 (6 bases). Germline V gene sequence: CDR1 SGHAT, CDR2 FQNNGV. V lost 4 bases to trimming and J lost 2 bases, with 18 bases between them. The CDR3 length is 16 residues. The DNA of the CDR3 is TGTGCCAGCAGCTCCCCACAAACAGGGCGTGCCTACGAGCAGTACTTC. Translated: CASSSPQTGRAYEQYF.

CDR3 DNA: TGTGCCAGCAGCTACGCAGGGGGGGCTAATGAAAAACTGTTTTTT. Amino acids: CASSYAGGANEKLFF. The V gene is TRBV5-4, the J gene TRBJ1-4, with 7 nucleotides matching TRBD1. There are 15 residues in the CDR3. Losses at the gene ends were 3 bases for V and 3 bases for J; bases not matched to a gene: 5. CDR1 SGHNT and CDR2 YYREEE come from the germline V gene (reference sequence). The variable domain in full, completed from reference TRBV5-4 and TRBJ1-4, reads ETGVTQSPTHLIKTRGQQVTLRCSSQSGHNTVSWYQQALGQGPQFIFQYYREEENGRGNFPPRFSGLQFPNYSSELNVNALELDDSALYLCASSYAGGANEKLFFGSGTQLSVL.

This chain links TRBV7-2 with TRBJ2-5; TRBD2 matches at 7 bases. Trimming removed 5 bases from V and 4 bases from J; junction bases left unmatched: 4. Germline assignment: CDR1 SGHTA and CDR2 FQGNSA. CDR3 length: 13 amino acids. This CDR3 reads CASSAGVPETQYF. Here the CDR3 DNA reads TGTGCCAGCAGCGCGGGAGTTCCAGAGACCCAGTACTTC.

This clone was observed a single time. This chain connects TRBV28 to TRBJ2-1, with a tentative D call TRBD1 (6 bases). Trimming pared 5 bases from V and 7 bases from J, leaving 15 bases between. Germline V lookup: CDR1 MDHEN, CDR2 SYDVKM. The CDR3 contains 14 residues. CDR3 coding DNA: TGTGCCAGCAGTGGGACACCCCTTCGGAATGAGCAGTTCTTC. This encodes CASSGTPLRNEQFF.

This chain links TRBV6-5 with TRBJ1-2; TRBD1 might be the D (5 bases). Trimming cost V 0 bases and J 4 bases, with 12 bases left between them. There are 15 residues in the CDR3. Looked up from germline, CDR1 is MNHEY and CDR2 is SVGAGI. The chain's CDR3 is CASSYSRGSSYGYTF. Written as DNA, the CDR3 is TGTGCCAGCAGTTACTCGAGGGGTAGTTCCTATGGCTACACCTTC.

The chain recombines TRBV9 with TRBJ2-7; a weak D match, TRBD2 (6 bases). The V end lost 0 bases, the J end lost 3 bases, and 16 bases lay between the germline ends. From germline, CDR1 is SGDLS and CDR2 YYNGEE. The CDR3 sequence is 16 residues long. The CDR3 DNA reads TGTGCCAGCAGCGTAGACTCCGCGGGAAGGGGCTACGAGCAGTACTTC. It yields the protein CASSVDSAGRGYEQYF.

The V call is TRBV4-2, the J call TRBJ2-7, with 9 nucleotides matching TRBD2. Trimming at V came to 5 bases and at J to 3 bases, leaving 8 bases not matched to a gene. Germline-derived CDR1 and CDR2 are LGHNA and YNFKEQ. The CDR3 runs to 15 residues. DNA of the CDR3: TGTGCCAGCAGCGCGGGGGGGCGGACGGGCTACGAGCAGTACTTC. This encodes CASSAGGRTGYEQYF.

This chain connects TRBV7-9 to TRBJ2-5, with 13 bases aligning to TRBD2. Looked up from germline, CDR1 is SEHNR and CDR2 is FQNEAQ (reference sequence). J was trimmed by 4 bases and V by 1 base; bases with no gene match: 9. The CDR3 loop spans 18 amino acids. The CDR3 coding sequence is TGTGCCAGCAGCTTAGTAACAGGACTAGCGGGAGTTGCAGAGACCCAGTACTTC. This translates into CASSLVTGLAGVAETQYF.

The CDR3 DNA follows: TGTGCCAGCAGCCCCGTGGGACAGGGTGCCTACGAGCAGTACTTC. It is translated as CASSPVGQGAYEQYF. The V and J genes are TRBV5-4 and TRBJ2-7; 9 bases fit TRBD1. CDR3 size: 15 residues. Germline V lookup: CDR1 SGHNT, CDR2 YYREEE (reference sequence). Trimming cost V 4 bases and J 2 bases; bases outside gene matches: 7.

This clone appeared a few times. V gene TRBV27 combines with J gene TRBJ1-1; 9 positions match TRBD1. CDR1 is MNHEY and CDR2 is SMNVEV in the germline V gene (reference sequence). V was clipped by 6 bases and J by 4 bases; unmatched bases: 0. This CDR3 is built from 12 residues. The CDR3 sequence: CASRTGGTEAFF. CDR3 coding DNA: TGTGCCAGCAGGACAGGGGGCACTGAAGCTTTCTTT.

This clone was observed at least ten times. The J gene is TRBJ1-5, the V gene TRBV19; D is perhaps TRBD1 (6 bases). This CDR3 has 14 residues. Trimming stripped 9 bases from V and 0 bases from J, with 12 bases between. Germline assignment: CDR1 LNHDA and CDR2 SQIVND (reference sequence). As DNA, the CDR3 is TGTGCCAGGGGTCAGGGGTTTAGCAATCAGCCCCAGCATTTT. It specifies CARGQGFSNQPQHF.

This chain connects TRBV18 to TRBJ1-1, with 7 nucleotides matching TRBD1. Germline V gene sequence: CDR1 KGHSH, CDR2 LQKENI. This CDR3 is 15 amino acids long. V gave up 6 bases and J gave up 3 bases; unmatched junction bases: 10. CDR3 DNA: TGTGCCAGCTCCCGACAGGGAGGTTGGGACACTGAAGCTTTCTTT. Protein: CASSRQGGWDTEAFF.

The chain has TRBV7-8 and TRBJ2-7; D is possibly TRBD1 (5 bases). The CDR3 has 15 amino acids. V was shortened by 8 bases and J by 2 bases, with 19 bases between the two germline ends. Germline V lookup: CDR1 SGHVS, CDR2 FQNEAQ. For the CDR3, the DNA is TGTGCCAGCGAGCCCTACAGGCGAACGACCTACGAGCAGTACTTC. Amino acid sequence: CASEPYRRTTYEQYF.